These 28 T cell receptor beta chains share one sample of origin, sequenced in a study of cytomegalovirus exposure and HLA in healthy donors. The table came from immunoSEQ multiplex PCR; TCRdb's copy has only in-frame clones and leaves some out. The sample holds tens of thousands of clones; nearly 95% are singletons and the top ten take about 1.4%. Material for sequencing was PBMCs. The receptors originated from a man aged 18 to 30 in good health and CMV-seropositive.

Written as DNA, the CDR3 is TGTGCCAGCGGGGGGGAGGGGGAGACTCTCTACGAGCAGTACTTC. Residues: CASGGEGETLYEQYF. The chain uses TRBV28 and TRBJ2-7; TRBD2 might be the D (7 bases). V was cut by 8 bases and J by 3 bases, with 20 bases left in between. Germline CDR1 and CDR2: MDHEN and SYDVKM. This CDR3 comprises 15 residues.

V gene TRBV5-1 combines with J gene TRBJ2-2, with 7 bases identical to TRBD2. Germline V gene data show CDR1 as SGHRS and CDR2 as YFSETQ. The CDR3 extends over 16 amino acids. The junction had 7 bases not matched to a gene; V was cut back by 1 base and J by 4 bases. The CDR3 region is CASSLMAGEGTGELFF. DNA of the CDR3: TGCGCCAGCAGCTTGATGGCGGGAGAAGGCACCGGGGAGCTGTTTTTT.

This clone appeared a single time. The rearrangement links TRBV19 to TRBJ1-5; 9 nucleotides agree with TRBD1. The CDR3 extends over 17 amino acids. V shed 4 bases and J 4 bases; nucleotides not matched to a gene: 11. CDR1 LNHDA and CDR2 SQIVND come from the germline V gene (reference sequence). The CDR3, as DNA: TGTGCCAGTAGTACCGAAACAGGGGGCGTAAGGAATCAGCCCCAGCATTTT. Protein product: CASSTETGGVRNQPQHF.

This clone appeared once. This chain joins TRBV13 and TRBJ1-2; 7 bases fit TRBD1. The CDR3 spans 14 residues. Trimming at V came to 4 bases and at J to 2 bases, leaving 4 bases not matched to a gene. CDR1 and CDR2 (germline): PRHDT, FYEKMQ (reference sequence). CDR3 amino acids: CASSSPRGNYGYTF. For the CDR3, the DNA is TGTGCCAGCAGCTCCCCCAGGGGGAACTATGGCTACACCTTC. Using reference TRBV13 and TRBJ1-2 for the parts outside the CDR3, the full variable domain is AAGVIQSPRHLIKEKRETATLKCYPIPRHDTVYWYQQGPGQDPQFLISFYEKMQSDKGSIPDRFSAQQFSDYHSELNMSSLELGDSALYFCASSSPRGNYGYTFGSGTRLTVV.

This clone was counted a single time. The chain has TRBV5-1 and TRBJ2-1, with 8 nucleotides matching TRBD1. Trimming removed 4 bases from V and 6 bases from J; junction bases left unmatched: 9. The CDR3 length is 15 residues. Germline loops: CDR1 SGHRS, CDR2 YFSETQ. The chain's CDR3 is CASSQQGAPGNEQFF. CDR3 DNA: TGCGCCAGCAGCCAGCAGGGGGCGCCTGGCAATGAGCAGTTCTTC.

The genes are TRBV10-3 and TRBJ1-2, with 8 nucleotides matching TRBD1. Unmatched junction bases numbered 14, after V lost 10 bases and J lost 4 bases. The CDR3 sequence is 15 residues long. The germline gives CDR1 ENHRY, CDR2 SYGVKD. CDR3 residues: CATLSGQVRGYGYTF. CDR3 sequence (DNA): TGTGCCACCCTTTCGGGACAGGTTCGGGGCTATGGCTACACCTTC.

The chain recombines TRBV2 with TRBJ2-7; perhaps TRBD2 as D (5 bases). The CDR3 has 11 residues. Germline lookup yields CDR1 SNHLY and CDR2 FYNNEI. Trimming pared 6 bases from V and 7 bases from J, leaving 10 bases between. This chain's CDR3 is CASRIAWEQYF. The CDR3, as DNA: TGTGCCAGCAGAATAGCGTGGGAGCAGTACTTC.

The chain recombines TRBV15 with TRBJ2-7; 12 bases are a match to TRBD2. Trimming cost V 0 bases and J 2 bases; bases outside gene matches: 11. The CDR3 has 19 amino acids. Germline lookup yields CDR1 LNHNV and CDR2 YYDKDF (reference sequence). CDR3 bases: TGTGCCACCAGCAGAGAGTCGTCGCTAGCGGGAGGGTTAGCCTACGAGCAGTACTTC. Amino acid sequence: CATSRESSLAGGLAYEQYF. The entire variable domain, with the rest obtained from reference TRBV15 and TRBJ2-7, is as follows: DAMVIQNPRYQVTQFGKPVTLSCSQTLNHNVMYWYQQKSSQAPKLLFHYYDKDFNNEADTPDNFQSRRPNTSFCFLDIRSPGLGDTAMYLCATSRESSLAGGLAYEQYFGPGTRLTVT.

This clone was observed a few times. V is TRBV28 and J is TRBJ2-7; no reliable D call. The germline CDR1 and CDR2 sequences are MDHEN and SYDVKM. V lost 3 bases and J 5 bases, leaving 5 bases between the germline ends. The CDR3 contains 11 residues. CDR3 loop: CASSFGNEQYF. The CDR3 DNA reads TGTGCCAGCAGTTTCGGTAACGAGCAGTACTTC.

This clone was counted a few times. The rearrangement joins TRBV6-1 to TRBJ2-1; 9 bases map to TRBD2. CDR3 length equals 12 residues. Unmatched junction bases numbered 2, after V lost 5 bases and J lost 9 bases. Germline V gene sequence: CDR1 MNHNS, CDR2 SASEGT. The CDR3 loop is CASSLRGGEQFF. The CDR3 DNA sequence: TGTGCCAGCAGTCTGCGGGGGGGTGAGCAGTTCTTC.

V gene TRBV6-1 combines with J gene TRBJ1-2; 8 bases agree with TRBD1. The CDR3 covers 14 residues. Per germline, CDR1 MNHNS and CDR2 SASEGT. The V segment lost 6 bases and the J segment 4 bases; nucleotides outside the gene matches: 7. The CDR3 region is CASRDRGPSYGYTF. The CDR3 DNA sequence: TGTGCCAGCAGAGACAGGGGTCCCTCCTATGGCTACACCTTC.

The V call is TRBV7-2, the J call TRBJ2-1; 8 bases are a match to TRBD2. With 1 base clipped from V and 4 bases from J, the junction kept 3 bases outside the gene matches. Germline CDR1 is SGHTA and CDR2 is FQGNSA. This CDR3 is built from 15 residues. DNA for the CDR3: TGTGCCAGCAGCTTAGAAGTAGCGGGGTACAATGAGCAGTTCTTC. This encodes CASSLEVAGYNEQFF.

This sequence joins TRBV4-1 and TRBJ2-2; 8 nucleotides match TRBD2. This CDR3 comprises 13 residues. Looked up from germline, CDR1 is MGHRA and CDR2 is YSYEKL. V gave up 10 bases and J gave up 6 bases; unmatched junction bases: 7. The CDR3 region has the DNA TGCGCCACTACTAGCGGTGAGGCCGGGGAGCTGTTTTTT. It is translated as CATTSGEAGELFF.

The J gene is TRBJ2-5, the V gene TRBV10-3; 10 nucleotides align to TRBD2. The CDR3 spans 16 residues. The germline gives CDR1 ENHRY, CDR2 SYGVKD. Losses at the gene ends were 5 bases for V and 2 bases for J; bases not matched to a gene: 8. The CDR3 region is CAISTTSGDSQETQYF. The CDR3 nucleotides are TGTGCCATCAGTACTACTAGCGGGGATTCACAAGAGACCCAGTACTTC.

The chain uses TRBV5-1 and TRBJ1-1; TRBD1 might be the D (6 bases). This CDR3 has 14 residues. V was shortened by 1 base and J by 7 bases, with 14 bases between the two germline ends. The germline gives CDR1 SGHRS, CDR2 YFSETQ. In DNA form, the CDR3 reads TGCGCCAGCAGCTTGAACAGGGCACCTGATGAAGCTTTCTTT. Translated: CASSLNRAPDEAFF.

The rearrangement joins TRBV4-1 to TRBJ1-1; 10 nucleotides agree with TRBD1. The CDR3 spans 15 residues. V shed 3 bases, J shed 4 bases, and the junction held 5 bases outside the gene matches. Germline V gene sequence: CDR1 MGHRA, CDR2 YSYEKL. For the CDR3, the DNA is TGCGCCAGCAGCCAGGAGGACAGGGGGATCACTGAAGCTTTCTTT. Its translation: CASSQEDRGITEAFF.

V gene TRBV7-9 combines with J gene TRBJ1-1; D gene unclear. Trimming took 11 bases from V and 2 from J, leaving 15 bases between them. Germline assignment: CDR1 SEHNR and CDR2 FQNEAQ (reference sequence). The CDR3 is 13 amino acids. The CDR3 nucleotides read TGTGCCGGCACACAGAAAGTAAACACTGAAGCTTTCTTT. Translating gives CAGTQKVNTEAFF. The full variable domain, completed using reference TRBV7-9 and TRBJ1-1, is DTGVSQNPRHKITKRGQNVTFRCDPISEHNRLYWYRQTLGQGPEFLTYFQNEAQLEKSRLLSDRFSAERPKGSFSTLEIQRTEQGDSAMYLCAGTQKVNTEAFFGQGTRLTVV.

CDR3 in amino acids: CASSEGVQPQHF. CDR3 DNA sequence: TGTGCCAGCAGCGAGGGGGTTCAGCCCCAGCATTTT. This sequence joins TRBV5-6 and TRBJ1-5; tentatively, D is TRBD1 (6 bases). The CDR3 contains 12 residues. Trimming shortened V by 4 bases and J by 6 bases, and 8 bases separated the two germline ends. Per germline, CDR1 SGHDT and CDR2 YYEEEE.

The V call is TRBV19, the J call TRBJ1-2; the match to TRBD1 covers 7 bases. V shed 4 bases and J 6 bases; nucleotides not matched to a gene: 17. The germline CDR1 and CDR2 sequences are LNHDA and SQIVND (reference sequence). The CDR3 sequence is 17 residues long. The CDR3 reads CASSNPPLNRGSDGYTF. The CDR3 DNA reads TGTGCCAGTAGTAACCCACCACTCAACAGGGGATCGGATGGCTACACCTTC.

The chain links TRBV10-1 to TRBJ2-1; tentatively, D is TRBD1 (6 bases). The CDR3 runs to 17 residues. CDR1 WNHNN and CDR2 SYGVQD come from the germline V gene (reference sequence). The ends were cut back, 3 bases at V and 7 bases at J, with 22 bases in the middle. DNA for the CDR3: TGCGCCAGCAGTGAAGCCTTCGCAGGGACACACGGGAATGAGCAGTTCTTC. This encodes CASSEAFAGTHGNEQFF.

This chain uses TRBV13 with TRBJ2-1; the match to TRBD2 covers 13 bases. The junction had 14 bases not matched to a gene; V was cut back by 4 bases and J by 8 bases. Germline V gene data show CDR1 as PRHDT and CDR2 as FYEKMQ (reference sequence). The CDR3 has 18 amino acids. DNA of the CDR3: TGTGCCAGCAGCTACAGGACTAGCGGGAGAAGGCTTATGGATGAGCAGTTCTTC. This codes for CASSYRTSGRRLMDEQFF.

The chain links TRBV5-5 to TRBJ2-7; 9 bases line up with TRBD1. Trimming took 4 bases from V and 3 from J; bases not matched to a gene: 11. The CDR3 contains 16 residues. Germline CDR1 SGHKS, CDR2 YYEKEE (reference sequence). CDR3 region: CASSEFSGTGIYEQYF. The CDR3 DNA is TGTGCCAGCAGCGAATTTTCCGGGACAGGGATCTACGAGCAGTACTTC.

Written as DNA, the CDR3 is TGTGCCAGCAGCGAGGGTGCATTAGGAGGGACTGAAGCTTTCTTT. It is translated as CASSEGALGGTEAFF. The chain links TRBV9 to TRBJ1-1; no clear D. The germline gives CDR1 SGDLS, CDR2 YYNGEE. V was pared by 3 bases and J by 5 bases, with 17 bases between. This CDR3 comprises 15 residues. Full variable domain (outside the CDR3, taken from reference TRBV9 and TRBJ1-1): DSGVTQTPKHLITATGQRVTLRCSPRSGDLSVYWYQQSLDQGLQFLIQYYNGEERAKGNILERFSAQQFPDLHSELNLSSLELGDSALYFCASSEGALGGTEAFFGQGTRLTVV.

The chain employs TRBV5-6 and TRBJ2-7, with 9 bases matching TRBD2. V was clipped by 3 bases and J by 4 bases; unmatched bases: 5. Germline CDR1 reads SGHDT; CDR2 reads YYEEEE. This CDR3 has 14 amino acids. CDR3: CASSWGLAGYEQYF. The CDR3 region has the DNA TGTGCCAGCAGCTGGGGACTAGCCGGTTACGAGCAGTACTTC.

This clone was seen only a few times. V is TRBV10-3 and J is TRBJ2-3; tentatively, D is TRBD2 (5 bases). The CDR3 is 14 amino acids. Trimming took off 4 bases at V and 2 bases at J, with 10 bases between the two ends. The V gene's germline CDR1 is ENHRY and CDR2 SYGVKD. This chain's CDR3 is CAISVREFTDTQYF. In nucleotides, the CDR3 is TGTGCCATCAGTGTTAGGGAGTTCACAGATACGCAGTATTTT.

This clone was detected once. The chain recombines TRBV19 with TRBJ2-7; 11 positions match TRBD1. Germline V CDR1 and CDR2: LNHDA, SQIVND (reference sequence). The V gene end was trimmed by 4 bases and the J gene end by 2 bases; junction bases not matched to a gene: 4. The CDR3 spans 15 residues. The CDR3 region is CASSSSGQGAYEQYF. The CDR3 bases are TGTGCCAGTAGTAGTTCGGGACAGGGGGCCTACGAGCAGTACTTC.

The rearrangement joins TRBV11-2 to TRBJ2-1, with D possibly matching TRBD1 (7 bases). This CDR3 spans 16 amino acids. V lost 5 bases and J 12 bases, leaving 26 bases between the germline ends. Germline V gene data show CDR1 as SGHAT and CDR2 as FQNNGV. The CDR3 spells CASSATASAPGGGQFF. The CDR3 nucleotides read TGTGCCAGCAGCGCTACCGCTAGCGCCCCAGGGGGTGGGCAGTTCTTC.

This chain uses TRBV5-4 with TRBJ2-1, with D possibly TRBD2 on 6 matching bases. V lost 0 bases, J lost 1 base, and 11 bases lay in between. The CDR3 sequence is 16 residues long. The germline gives CDR1 SGHNT, CDR2 YYREEE (reference sequence). The CDR3 DNA is TGTGCCAGCAGCTTGGCCACGGGAGTGTCCTACAATGAGCAGTTCTTC. Encoded protein: CASSLATGVSYNEQFF.